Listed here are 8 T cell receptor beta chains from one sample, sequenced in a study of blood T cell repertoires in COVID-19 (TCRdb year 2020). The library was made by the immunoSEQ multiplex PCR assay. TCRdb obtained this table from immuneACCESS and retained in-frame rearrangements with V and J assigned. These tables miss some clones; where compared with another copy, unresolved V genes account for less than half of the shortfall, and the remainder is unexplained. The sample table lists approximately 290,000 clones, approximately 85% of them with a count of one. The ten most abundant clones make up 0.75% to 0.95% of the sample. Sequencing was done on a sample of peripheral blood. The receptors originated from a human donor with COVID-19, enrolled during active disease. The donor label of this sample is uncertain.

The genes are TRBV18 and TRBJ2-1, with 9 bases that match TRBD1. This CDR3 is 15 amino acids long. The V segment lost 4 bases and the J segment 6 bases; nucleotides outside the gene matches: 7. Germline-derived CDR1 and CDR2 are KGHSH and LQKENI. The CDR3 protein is CASSLTTGGSNEQFF. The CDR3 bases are TGTGCCAGCTCACTAACCACAGGGGGCTCCAATGAGCAGTTCTTC.

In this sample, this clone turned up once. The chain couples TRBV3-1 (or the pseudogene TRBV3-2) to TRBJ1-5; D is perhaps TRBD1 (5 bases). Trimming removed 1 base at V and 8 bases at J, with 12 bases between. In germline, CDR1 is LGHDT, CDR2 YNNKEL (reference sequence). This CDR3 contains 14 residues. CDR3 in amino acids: CASSQGQGSKPQHF. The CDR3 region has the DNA TGTGCCAGCAGCCAAGGCCAGGGCTCTAAGCCCCAGCATTTT.

This chain's CDR3 is CASIKLGNEQFF. The CDR3 region has the DNA TGTGCCAGCATCAAGCTCGGCAATGAGCAGTTCTTC. This chain uses TRBV12-3 or TRBV12-4 with TRBJ2-1; no clear D. CDR3 size: 12 residues. V lost 7 bases, J lost 6 bases, and 10 bases lay in between.

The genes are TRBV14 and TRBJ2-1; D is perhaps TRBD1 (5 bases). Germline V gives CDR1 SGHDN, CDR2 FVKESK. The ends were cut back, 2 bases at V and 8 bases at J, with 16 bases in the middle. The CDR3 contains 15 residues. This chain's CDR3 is CASSQFIGQGYEQFF. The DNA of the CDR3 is TGTGCCAGCAGCCAATTTATAGGGCAGGGCTATGAGCAGTTCTTC.

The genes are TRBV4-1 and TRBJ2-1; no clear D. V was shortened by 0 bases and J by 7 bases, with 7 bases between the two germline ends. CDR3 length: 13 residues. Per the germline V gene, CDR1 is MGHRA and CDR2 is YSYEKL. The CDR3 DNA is TGCGCCAGCAGCCAAGAAGAGGAGAATGAGCAGTTCTTC. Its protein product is CASSQEEENEQFF.

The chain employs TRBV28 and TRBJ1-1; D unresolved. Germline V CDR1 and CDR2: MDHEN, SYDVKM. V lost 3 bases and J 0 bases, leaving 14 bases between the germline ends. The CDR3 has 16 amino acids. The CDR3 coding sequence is TGTGCCAGCAGTTTGTCCCCGACTCTATTGAACACTGAAGCTTTCTTT. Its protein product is CASSLSPTLLNTEAFF.

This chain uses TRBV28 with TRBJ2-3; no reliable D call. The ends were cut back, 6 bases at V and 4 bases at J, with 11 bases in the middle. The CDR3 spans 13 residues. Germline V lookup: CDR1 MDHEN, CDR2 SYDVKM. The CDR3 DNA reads TGTGCCAGCAGCCTCCGTTTTTCAGATACGCAGTATTTT. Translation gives CASSLRFSDTQYF.

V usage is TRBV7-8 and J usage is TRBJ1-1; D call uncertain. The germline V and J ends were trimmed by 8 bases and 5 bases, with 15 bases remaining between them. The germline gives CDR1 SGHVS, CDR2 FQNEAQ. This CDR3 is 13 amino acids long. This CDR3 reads CASSWQASTEAFF. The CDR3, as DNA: TGTGCCAGCTCTTGGCAGGCCAGTACTGAAGCTTTCTTT.